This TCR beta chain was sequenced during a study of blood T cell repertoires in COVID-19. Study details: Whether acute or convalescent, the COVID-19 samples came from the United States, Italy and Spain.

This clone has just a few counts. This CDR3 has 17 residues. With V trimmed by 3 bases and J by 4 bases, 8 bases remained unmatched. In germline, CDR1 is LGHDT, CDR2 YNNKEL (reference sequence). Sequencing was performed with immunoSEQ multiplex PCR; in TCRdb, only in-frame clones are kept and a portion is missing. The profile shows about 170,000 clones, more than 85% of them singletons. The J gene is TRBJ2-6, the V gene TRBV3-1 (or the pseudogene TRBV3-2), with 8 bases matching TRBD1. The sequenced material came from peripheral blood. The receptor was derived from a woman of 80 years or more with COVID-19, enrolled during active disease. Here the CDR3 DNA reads TGTGCCAGCAGCCATTCTTCCAGGGGGCCCGGGGCCAACGTCCTGACTTTC. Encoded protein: CASSHSSRGPGANVLTF.